These T cell receptor beta chains were read from a single sample in a study of cytomegalovirus exposure and HLA in healthy donors. Sequencing used immunoSEQ multiplex PCR; TCRdb keeps in-frame clones, though not all of them. The table includes under 200,000 clones, around 72% detected once. Sequenced input: PBMCs. These receptor sequences come from a woman aged 45-65 years in good health and CMV-seropositive. Both conserved end residues are part of each CDR3. The D gene is left open where the match is weak. Clone size appears in some rows only: once, few, many, or a class for an expanded clone.

clone size	D gene	V gene	J gene	CDR3 DNA	CDR3 protein
few	TRBD1	TRBV6-6	TRBJ1-1	TGTGCCAGCAGTTACCGTCTGAGGGACAGGGGTGTAGCTTTCTTT	CASSYRLRDRGVAFF
-	TRBD2	TRBV4-2	TRBJ2-1	TGTGCCAGCAGCCCCCGGACTAGCCTCAACAATGAGCAGTTCTTC	CASSPRTSLNNEQFF
-	-	TRBV30	TRBJ1-1	TGTGCCTGGAGTCTCCCGGGACAAGAAAAACGAGCTTTCTTT	CAWSLPGQEKRAFF
-	TRBD2	TRBV4-3	TRBJ2-7	TGCGCCAGCAGCCAAGATCGGGGGACTAGCCCCTACGAGCAGTACTTC	CASSQDRGTSPYEQYF
-	TRBD1	TRBV15	TRBJ2-3	TGTGCCACCAGCAGAGAGGAGCAGGGGGCATGGGGCACAGATACGCAGTATTTT	CATSREEQGAWGTDTQYF
-	-	TRBV9	TRBJ1-1	TGTGCCAGCAGCGTCCGGCCGCTGGACACGGCTTTCTTT	CASSVRPLDTAFF
few	-	TRBV5-1	TRBJ1-1	TGCGCCAGCAGCTGGACAGACATGAACACTGAAGCTTTCTTT	CASSWTDMNTEAFF
-	-	TRBV7-9	TRBJ1-4	TGTGCCAGCAGCTTAGACAGGGTGGGTGAAAAACTGTTTTTT	CASSLDRVGEKLFF
few	-	TRBV6-6	TRBJ2-5	TGTGCCAGCAGTTCCCCAGGGGCACAAGAGACCCAGTACTTC	CASSSPGAQETQYF
-	TRBD1	TRBV5-1	TRBJ2-3	TGCGCCAGCAGCTTGGAGGGGGCGCGCACAGATACGCAGTATTTT	CASSLEGARTDTQYF
-	TRBD2	TRBV11-3	TRBJ2-1	TGTGCCAGCAGCTCCCTAGCGGGGGGGCCCTATGAGCAGTTCTTC	CASSSLAGGPYEQFF
-	TRBD1	TRBV11-3	TRBJ1-1	TGTGCCAGCGGCCTGACAGGGTCAAACACTGAAGCTTTCTTT	CASGLTGSNTEAFF
-	TRBD2	TRBV5-4	TRBJ2-3	TGTGCCAGCAGCTTAACGGGAGGGGGTCGAGATACGCAGTATTTT	CASSLTGGGRDTQYF
-	-	TRBV5-5	TRBJ2-1	TGTGCCAGCAGCGCGGACAGCAATGAGCAGTTCTTC	CASSADSNEQFF
-	-	TRBV6-5	TRBJ2-4	TGTGCCAGCAGTTTTTGGCAGGGCTCCAAAAACAGTCAGTACTTC	CASSFWQGSKNSQYF
-	TRBD2	TRBV5-1	TRBJ2-1	TGCGCCAGCAGCTTGAGCCTAGCGGTTTGGGGTAGAAACAATGAGCAGTTCTTC	CASSLSLAVWGRNNEQFF
few	TRBD2	TRBV30	TRBJ2-5	TGTGCCCTCGGACTAGCGGGGACCCCTCAAGAGACCCAGTACTTC	CALGLAGTPQETQYF
-	-	TRBV12-2	TRBJ2-5	TGTGCATTGAGGGCATTAAACATAGAGACCCAGTACTTC	CALRALNIETQYF
-	-	TRBV18	TRBJ1-1	TGTGCCACCCAGGCACAGGGTGACATGTCGACTGAAGCTTTCTTT	CATQAQGDMSTEAFF
-	-	TRBV27	TRBJ1-2	TGTGCCAGCAGTTTGTATGGGATTGGGGAGGGGATTGGTAACTATGGCTACACCTTC	CASSLYGIGEGIGNYGYTF
-	-	TRBV5-1	TRBJ2-3	TGCGCCAGCAGCCCCCCCTCTAGCACAGATACGCAGTATTTT	CASSPPSSTDTQYF
-	TRBD1	TRBV28	TRBJ1-1	TGTGCCAGCAGTCCGACTCTGGGACAGGGAGGAACTGAAGCTTTCTTT	CASSPTLGQGGTEAFF
few	TRBD1	TRBV27	TRBJ1-6	TGTGCCAGCAGTTTCGTGGGGGGACAGGGCGATTCACCCCTCCACTTT	CASSFVGGQGDSPLHF
-	-	TRBV6-5	TRBJ1-3	TGTGCCAGCAGAGAGCAGGCCTCTGGAAACACCATATATTTT	CASREQASGNTIYF
few	TRBD1	TRBV7-2	TRBJ1-1	TGTGCCAGCAGCGGACAGGGTCCAGGCACTGAAGCTTTCTTT	CASSGQGPGTEAFF
-	TRBD2	TRBV5-1	TRBJ2-1	TGCGCCAGCAGCCCACTAGCGGCCGGGAACAATGAGCAGTTCTTC	CASSPLAAGNNEQFF
once	-	TRBV5-4	TRBJ2-2	TGTGCCAGCAGTTTCCGGACAGCTCCTACCGGGGAGCTGTTTTTT	CASSFRTAPTGELFF
-	-	TRBV6-5	TRBJ1-1	TGTGCCAGCAGTTACTGGGGGGGGGCGAGGAGGGCTTTCTTT	CASSYWGGARRAFF
-	TRBD1	TRBV19	TRBJ2-6	TGTGCCAGTAGTATTCCCGGACAGGGGTACTCTGGGGCCAACGGCCTGACTTTC	CASSIPGQGYSGANGLTF
-	TRBD2	TRBV5-5	TRBJ2-2	TGTGCCAGCAGCTCCGGGACTAGCGGGAGTGACCTCCCCGGGGAGCTGTTTTTT	CASSSGTSGSDLPGELFF
-	-	TRBV5-5	TRBJ2-5	TGTGCCAGCTCGAACAGGGCGCAAGAGACCCAGTACTTC	CASSNRAQETQYF
-	TRBD1	TRBV19	TRBJ1-1	TGTGCCAGTAGTTTGCAGCAGGGGGCCGGCACTGAAGCTTTCTTT	CASSLQQGAGTEAFF
-	TRBD1	TRBV5-6	TRBJ1-2	TGTGCCAGCAGCTGGAGGGACAGGGAAAGCTACACCTTC	CASSWRDRESYTF
-	TRBD2	TRBV9	TRBJ2-2	TGTGCCAGCAGCACTCGGACTAGCGGGAGGGATTACACCGGGGAGCTGTTTTTT	CASSTRTSGRDYTGELFF
once	-	TRBV28	TRBJ2-3	TGTGCCAGCAGGCCGCGGGACAGTCCTACAGATACGCAGTATTTT	CASRPRDSPTDTQYF
-	-	TRBV18	TRBJ1-1	TGTGCCAGCTCACCTCAGGGCGTGGGGAACACTGAAGCTTTCTTT	CASSPQGVGNTEAFF
-	TRBD1	TRBV6-5	TRBJ1-5	TGTGCCAGCAGTTACTGGGGCAGGGGGGGCAATCAGCCCCAGCATTTT	CASSYWGRGGNQPQHF
-	TRBD1	TRBV27	TRBJ2-7	TGTGCCAGCAGTACGACAGGGGTCCGCGAGCAGTACTTC	CASSTTGVREQYF
-	-	TRBV4-3	TRBJ1-2	TGCGCCAGCAGCCAAGGGAGGGGCAGGCTCAACTATGGCTACACCTTC	CASSQGRGRLNYGYTF
once	-	TRBV7-3	TRBJ2-5	TGTGCCAGCAGCGGAACAGGGATGGGGGAGACCCAGTACTTC	CASSGTGMGETQYF
once	-	TRBV4-3	TRBJ1-5	TGCGCCAGCAGCCGCGCCGCAGGGTCCAATCAGCCCCAGCATTTT	CASSRAAGSNQPQHF
-	-	TRBV2	TRBJ2-5	TGTGCCAGCAGTGCTGAGCAAGAGACCCAGTACTTC	CASSAEQETQYF
-	-	TRBV6-5	TRBJ2-2	TGTGCCAGCAGCCGGAACACCGGGGAGCTGTTTTTT	CASSRNTGELFF
-	TRBD1	TRBV28	TRBJ2-3	TGTGCCAGCAGTTTTGGGACAGGGGTTAGCGAAGATACGCAGTATTTT	CASSFGTGVSEDTQYF
-	TRBD2	TRBV14	TRBJ2-1	TGTGCCAGCAGCCAAAGACTAGCGCTATACTACAATGAGCAGTTCTTC	CASSQRLALYYNEQFF
once	-	TRBV28	TRBJ1-1	TGTGCCAGCAGCTCCTCGACCCAGGCTGAAGCTTTCTTT	CASSSSTQAEAFF
-	TRBD1	TRBV7-7	TRBJ2-3	TGTGCTAGCAGCTTAGGCCGGGACAGGGGATTCCACACAGATACGCAGTATTTT	CASSLGRDRGFHTDTQYF
-	-	TRBV27	TRBJ2-7	TGTGCCAGCAGTTACAGGGGGGGCTTGGACGAGCAGTACTTC	CASSYRGGLDEQYF
-	TRBD2	TRBV27	TRBJ2-5	TGTGCCAGCCCCTTAGCGGGGGGTTCTCAAGAGACCCAGTACTTC	CASPLAGGSQETQYF
-	-	TRBV10-1	TRBJ1-1	TGCGCCAGCAGTGATACAGCGGTTGAAGCTTTCTTT	CASSDTAVEAFF
-	-	TRBV28	TRBJ2-7	TGTGCCAGCAGAGGTTCCCTGAGCGGCACCTACGAGCAGTACTTC	CASRGSLSGTYEQYF
once	-	TRBV7-7	TRBJ2-1	TGTGCTAGCAGCTTAGACGGGATGCTCAATGAGCAGTTCTTC	CASSLDGMLNEQFF